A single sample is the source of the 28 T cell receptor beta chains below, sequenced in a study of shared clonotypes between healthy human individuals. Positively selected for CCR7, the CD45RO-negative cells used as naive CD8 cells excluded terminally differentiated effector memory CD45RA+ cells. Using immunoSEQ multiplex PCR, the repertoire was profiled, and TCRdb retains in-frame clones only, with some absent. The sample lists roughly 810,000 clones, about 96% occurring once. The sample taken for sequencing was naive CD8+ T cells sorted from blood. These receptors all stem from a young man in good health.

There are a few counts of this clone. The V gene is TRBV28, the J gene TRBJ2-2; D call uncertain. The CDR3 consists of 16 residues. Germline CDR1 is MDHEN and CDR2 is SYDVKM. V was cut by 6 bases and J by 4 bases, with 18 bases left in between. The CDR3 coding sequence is TGTGCCAGCAGCCCCACCGTGGATAGCAGCACCGGGGAGCTGTTTTTT. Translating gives CASSPTVDSSTGELFF.

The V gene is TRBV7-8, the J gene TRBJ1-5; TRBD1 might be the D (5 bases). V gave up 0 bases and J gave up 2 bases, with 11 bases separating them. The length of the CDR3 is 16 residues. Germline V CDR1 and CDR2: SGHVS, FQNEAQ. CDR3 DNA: TGTGCCAGCAGCTTAGCGCCGGGGCGCGGCAATCAGCCCCAGCATTTT. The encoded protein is CASSLAPGRGNQPQHF.

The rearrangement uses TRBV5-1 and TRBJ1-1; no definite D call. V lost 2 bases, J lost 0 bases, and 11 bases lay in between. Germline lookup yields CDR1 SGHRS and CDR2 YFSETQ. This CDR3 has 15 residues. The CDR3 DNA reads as TGCGCCAGCAGCTTTTTTCAAGGCATGAACACTGAAGCTTTCTTT. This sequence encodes CASSFFQGMNTEAFF. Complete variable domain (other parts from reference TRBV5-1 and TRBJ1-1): KAGVTQTPRYLIKTRGQQVTLSCSPISGHRSVSWYQQTPGQGLQFLFEYFSETQRNKGNFPGRFSGRQFSNSRSEMNVSTLELGDSALYLCASSFFQGMNTEAFFGQGTRLTVV.

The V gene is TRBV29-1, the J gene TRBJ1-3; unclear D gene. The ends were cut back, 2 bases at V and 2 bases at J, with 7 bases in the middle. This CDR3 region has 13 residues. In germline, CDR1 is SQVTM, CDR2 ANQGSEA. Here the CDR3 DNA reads TGCAGCGTTGAATTGGGTACTGGAAACACCATATATTTT. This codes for CSVELGTGNTIYF.

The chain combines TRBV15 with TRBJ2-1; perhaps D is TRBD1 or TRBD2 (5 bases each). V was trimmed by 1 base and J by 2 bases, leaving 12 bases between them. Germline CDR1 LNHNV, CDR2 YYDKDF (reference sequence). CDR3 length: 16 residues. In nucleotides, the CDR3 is TGTGCCACCAGCAGAGGGGGCGGGCTTACCTACAATGAGCAGTTCTTC. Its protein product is CATSRGGGLTYNEQFF.

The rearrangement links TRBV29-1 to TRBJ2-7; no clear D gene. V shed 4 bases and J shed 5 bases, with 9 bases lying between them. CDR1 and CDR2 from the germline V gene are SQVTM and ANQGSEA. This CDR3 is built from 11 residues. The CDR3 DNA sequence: TGCAGCGTTGGGATAAACGACGAGCAGTACTTC. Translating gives CSVGINDEQYF.

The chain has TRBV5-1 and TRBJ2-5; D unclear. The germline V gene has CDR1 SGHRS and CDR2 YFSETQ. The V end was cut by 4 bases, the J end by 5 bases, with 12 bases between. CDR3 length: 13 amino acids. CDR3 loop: CASSTLTRETQYF. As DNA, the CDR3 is TGCGCCAGCAGCACCCTAACCAGGGAGACCCAGTACTTC. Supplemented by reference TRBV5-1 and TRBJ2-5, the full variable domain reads KAGVTQTPRYLIKTRGQQVTLSCSPISGHRSVSWYQQTPGQGLQFLFEYFSETQRNKGNFPGRFSGRQFSNSRSEMNVSTLELGDSALYLCASSTLTRETQYFGPGTRLLVL.

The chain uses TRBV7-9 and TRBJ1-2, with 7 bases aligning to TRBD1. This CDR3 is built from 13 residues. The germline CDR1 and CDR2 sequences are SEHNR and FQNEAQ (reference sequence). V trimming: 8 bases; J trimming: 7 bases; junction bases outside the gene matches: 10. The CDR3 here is CASGRQGKIGYTF. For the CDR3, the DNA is TGTGCCAGCGGCAGACAGGGAAAAATTGGCTACACCTTC.

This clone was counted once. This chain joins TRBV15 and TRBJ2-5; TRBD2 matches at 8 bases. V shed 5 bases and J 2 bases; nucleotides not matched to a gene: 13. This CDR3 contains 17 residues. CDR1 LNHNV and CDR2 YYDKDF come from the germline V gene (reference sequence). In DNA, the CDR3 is TGTGCCACCAGCGGCCCTACTAGCGGAGCTTTACAAGAGACCCAGTACTTC. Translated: CATSGPTSGALQETQYF.

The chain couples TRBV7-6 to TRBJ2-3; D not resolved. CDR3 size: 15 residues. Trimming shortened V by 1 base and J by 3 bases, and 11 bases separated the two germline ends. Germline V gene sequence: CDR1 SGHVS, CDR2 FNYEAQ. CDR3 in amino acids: CASSLGVTSTDTQYF. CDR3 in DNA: TGTGCCAGCAGCTTAGGTGTGACGTCGACAGATACGCAGTATTTT.

CDR3 protein: CASSPKRVGENTEAFF. CDR3 sequence (DNA): TGCGCCAGCAGCCCAAAGAGGGTCGGTGAGAACACTGAAGCTTTCTTT. The V call is TRBV5-1, the J call TRBJ1-1; D is uncertain. The CDR3 runs to 16 residues. V lost 4 bases and J lost 1, with 17 bases in between. Germline V gene lookup returns CDR1 SGHRS and CDR2 YFSETQ.

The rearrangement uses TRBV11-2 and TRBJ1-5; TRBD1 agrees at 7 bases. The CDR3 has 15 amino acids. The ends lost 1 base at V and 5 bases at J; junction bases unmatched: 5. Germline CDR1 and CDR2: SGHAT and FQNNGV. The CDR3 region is CASSLGDSGDQPQHF. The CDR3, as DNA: TGTGCCAGCAGCTTAGGGGACAGTGGCGATCAGCCCCAGCATTTT.

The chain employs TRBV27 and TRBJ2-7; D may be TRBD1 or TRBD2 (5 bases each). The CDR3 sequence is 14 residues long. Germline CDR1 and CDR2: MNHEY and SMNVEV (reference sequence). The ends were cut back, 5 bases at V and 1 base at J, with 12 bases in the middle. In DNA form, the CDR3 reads TGTGCCAGCAGTATCAGGGACGGGTCCTACGAGCAGTACTTC. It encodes CASSIRDGSYEQYF.

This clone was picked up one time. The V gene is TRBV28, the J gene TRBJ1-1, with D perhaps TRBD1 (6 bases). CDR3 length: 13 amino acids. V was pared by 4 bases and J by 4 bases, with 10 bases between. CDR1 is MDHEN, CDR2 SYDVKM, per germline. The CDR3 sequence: CASSYRVATEAFF. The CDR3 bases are TGTGCCAGCAGTTACAGGGTGGCCACTGAAGCTTTCTTT.

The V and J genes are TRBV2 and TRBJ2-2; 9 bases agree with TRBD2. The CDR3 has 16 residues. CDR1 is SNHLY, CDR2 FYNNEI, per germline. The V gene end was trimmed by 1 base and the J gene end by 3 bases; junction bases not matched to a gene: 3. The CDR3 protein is CASSEGLAGYTGELFF. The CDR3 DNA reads TGTGCCAGCAGTGAAGGGCTAGCGGGGTACACCGGGGAGCTGTTTTTT.

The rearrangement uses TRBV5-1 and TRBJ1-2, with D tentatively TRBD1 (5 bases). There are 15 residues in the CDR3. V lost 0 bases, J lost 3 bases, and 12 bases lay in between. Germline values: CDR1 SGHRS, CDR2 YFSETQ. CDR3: CASSLVGTDHYGYTF. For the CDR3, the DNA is TGCGCCAGCAGCTTGGTGGGGACGGACCACTATGGCTACACCTTC.

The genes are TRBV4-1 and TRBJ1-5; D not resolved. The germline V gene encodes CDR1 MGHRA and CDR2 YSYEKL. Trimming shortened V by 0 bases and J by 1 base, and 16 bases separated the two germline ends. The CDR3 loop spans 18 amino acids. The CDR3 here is CASSQELSAIWSNQPQHF. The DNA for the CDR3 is TGCGCCAGCAGCCAAGAGTTATCGGCCATTTGGAGCAATCAGCCCCAGCATTTT.

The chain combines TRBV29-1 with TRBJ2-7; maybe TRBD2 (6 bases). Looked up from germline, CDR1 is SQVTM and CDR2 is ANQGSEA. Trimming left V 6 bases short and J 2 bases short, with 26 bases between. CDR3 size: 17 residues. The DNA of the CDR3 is TGCAGCGTCATGGGGTCGGGAGTTGGGTCGGCCGCCTACGAGCAGTACTTC. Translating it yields CSVMGSGVGSAAYEQYF.

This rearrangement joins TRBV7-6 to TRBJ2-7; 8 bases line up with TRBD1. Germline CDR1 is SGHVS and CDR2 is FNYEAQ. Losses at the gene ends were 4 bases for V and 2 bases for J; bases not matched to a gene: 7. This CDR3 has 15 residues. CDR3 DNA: TGTGCCAGCAGCTCCCAGGGGGCGCGCCCCTACGAGCAGTACTTC. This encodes CASSSQGARPYEQYF.

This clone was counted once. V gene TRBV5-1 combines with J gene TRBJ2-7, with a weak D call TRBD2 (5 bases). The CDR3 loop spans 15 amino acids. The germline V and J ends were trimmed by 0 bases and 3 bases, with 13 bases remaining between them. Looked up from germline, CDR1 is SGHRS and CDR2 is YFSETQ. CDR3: CASSLGGDGVYEQYF. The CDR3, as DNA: TGCGCCAGCAGCTTGGGGGGAGACGGAGTCTACGAGCAGTACTTC.

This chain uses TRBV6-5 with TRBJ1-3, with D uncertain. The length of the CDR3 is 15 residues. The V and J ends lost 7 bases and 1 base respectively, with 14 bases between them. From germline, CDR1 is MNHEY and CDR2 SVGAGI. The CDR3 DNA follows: TGTGCCAGCAAATCGGCGGGTTATTCTGGAAACACCATATATTTT. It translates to CASKSAGYSGNTIYF.

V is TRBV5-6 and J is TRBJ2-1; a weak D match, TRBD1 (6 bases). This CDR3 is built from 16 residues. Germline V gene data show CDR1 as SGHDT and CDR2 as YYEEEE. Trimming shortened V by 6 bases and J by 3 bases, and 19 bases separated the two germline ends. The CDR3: CASNPDEVTGYNEQFF. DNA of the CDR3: TGTGCCAGCAACCCCGACGAGGTGACAGGCTACAATGAGCAGTTCTTC.

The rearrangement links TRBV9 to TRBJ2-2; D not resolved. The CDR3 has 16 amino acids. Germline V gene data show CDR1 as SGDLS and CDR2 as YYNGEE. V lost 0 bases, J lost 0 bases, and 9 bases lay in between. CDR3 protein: CASSVDTFANTGELFF. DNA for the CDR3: TGTGCCAGCAGCGTAGATACCTTCGCGAACACCGGGGAGCTGTTTTTT.

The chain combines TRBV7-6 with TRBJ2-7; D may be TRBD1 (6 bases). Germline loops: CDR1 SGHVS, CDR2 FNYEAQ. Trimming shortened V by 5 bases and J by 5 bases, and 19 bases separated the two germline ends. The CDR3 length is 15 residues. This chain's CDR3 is CASSPAPGVLDEQYF. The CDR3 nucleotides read TGTGCCAGCAGCCCAGCCCCAGGGGTACTCGACGAGCAGTACTTC.

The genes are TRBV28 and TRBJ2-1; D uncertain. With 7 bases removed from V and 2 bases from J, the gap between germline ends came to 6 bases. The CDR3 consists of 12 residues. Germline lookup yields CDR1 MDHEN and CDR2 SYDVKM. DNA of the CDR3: TGTGCCAGCAAACCGGCCTACAATGAGCAGTTCTTC. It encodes CASKPAYNEQFF. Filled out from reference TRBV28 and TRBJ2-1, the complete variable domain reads DVKVTQSSRYLVKRTGEKVFLECVQDMDHENMFWYRQDPGLGLRLIYFSYDVKMKEKGDIPEGYSVSREKKERFSLILESASTNQTSMYLCASKPAYNEQFFGPGTRLTVL.

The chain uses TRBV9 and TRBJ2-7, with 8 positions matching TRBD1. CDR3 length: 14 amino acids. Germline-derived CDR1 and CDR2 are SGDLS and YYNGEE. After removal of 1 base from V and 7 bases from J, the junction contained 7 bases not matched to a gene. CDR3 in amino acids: CASSVKDRAQEQYF. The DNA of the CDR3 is TGTGCCAGCAGCGTAAAGGACAGGGCCCAAGAGCAGTACTTC.

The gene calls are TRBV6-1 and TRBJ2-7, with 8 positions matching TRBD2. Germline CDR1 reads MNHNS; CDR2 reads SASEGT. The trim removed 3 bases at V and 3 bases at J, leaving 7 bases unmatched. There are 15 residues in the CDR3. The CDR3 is CASSEWLAGNYEQYF. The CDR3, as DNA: TGTGCCAGCAGTGAGTGGCTAGCGGGCAACTACGAGCAGTACTTC.

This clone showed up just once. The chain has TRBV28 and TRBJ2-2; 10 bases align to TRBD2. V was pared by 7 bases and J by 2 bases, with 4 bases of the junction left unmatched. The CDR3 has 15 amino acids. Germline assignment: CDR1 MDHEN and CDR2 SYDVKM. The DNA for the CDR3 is TGTGCCAGCAATGGACTAGCGGTTAACACCGGGGAGCTGTTTTTT. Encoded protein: CASNGLAVNTGELFF. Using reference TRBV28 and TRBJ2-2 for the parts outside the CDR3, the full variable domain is DVKVTQSSRYLVKRTGEKVFLECVQDMDHENMFWYRQDPGLGLRLIYFSYDVKMKEKGDIPEGYSVSREKKERFSLILESASTNQTSMYLCASNGLAVNTGELFFGEGSRLTVL.